Listed below are T cell receptor beta chains from one sample, sequenced in a study of blood T cell repertoires in COVID-19. This table comes from immunoSEQ multiplex PCR, and its TCRdb copy is limited to in-frame clones, with some not included. This sample has approximately 170,000 clones, with around 80% found just once. The sample comprised peripheral blood. The source is a man aged 55 to 70 with active or convalescent COVID-19. Both conserved end residues are part of each CDR3. D genes are given only for firm matches. Clone size is shown for a subset of rows, as once, few, many or a class of expanded clone.

TRBV4-1	.	TRBJ1-4	.	CASSQVIATNEKLFF	TGCGCCAGCAGCCAAGTTATTGCAACTAATGAAAAACTGTTTTTT
TRBV20-1	TRBD1	TRBJ2-5	once	CSSTGEETQYF	TGCAGTTCAACAGGGGAAGAGACCCAGTACTTC
TRBV4-1	.	TRBJ1-5	.	CASTPTRVSNQPQHF	TGCGCCAGCACCCCCACTAGGGTGAGCAATCAGCCCCAGCATTTT
TRBV19	TRBD1	TRBJ1-2	.	CASSIFFHRGPHNYGYTF	TGTGCCAGTAGTATCTTCTTCCACAGGGGGCCTCATAACTATGGCTACACCTTC
TRBV6-5	TRBD1	TRBJ1-3	once	CASTTGVGGNTIYF	TGTGCCAGCACTACAGGGGTTGGTGGAAACACCATATATTTT
TRBV2	.	TRBJ2-2	.	CASVDLGQTGELFF	TGTGCCAGCGTTGACTTGGGGCAAACCGGGGAGCTGTTTTTT
TRBV6-1	.	TRBJ2-3	.	CASSEAGGVGRDTQYF	TGTGCCAGCAGTGAAGCAGGAGGGGTGGGGAGAGATACGCAGTATTTT
TRBV14	TRBD1	TRBJ1-1	.	CASSRYRGQNTEAFF	TGTGCCAGCAGCCGCTACAGGGGTCAGAACACTGAAGCTTTCTTT
TRBV3-1/TRBV3-2	TRBD1	TRBJ1-2	.	CASSNRDRVASYTF	TGTGCCAGCAGCAACCGGGACAGGGTGGCGAGCTACACCTTC
TRBV29-1	TRBD1	TRBJ2-7	few	CSVDVGTGDPSYEQYF	TGCAGCGTTGATGTTGGGACAGGGGACCCGTCCTACGAGCAGTACTTC
TRBV19	TRBD1	TRBJ2-5	.	CASSIAVGTGQGWIRETQYF	TGTGCCAGTAGTATAGCAGTCGGGACAGGCCAAGGGTGGATTAGGGAGACCCAGTACTTC
TRBV7-9	TRBD2	TRBJ2-2	.	CASTTSGTNTGELFF	TGTGCCAGCACCACTAGCGGGACGAACACCGGGGAGCTGTTTTTT
TRBV6-4	TRBD1	TRBJ1-1	.	CASSEWTGGAVAFF	TGTGCCAGCAGTGAATGGACAGGGGGCGCGGTAGCTTTCTTT
TRBV5-4	.	TRBJ1-2	.	CASSLGFGTGGYGYTF	TGTGCCAGCAGCTTAGGCTTTGGGACGGGGGGCTATGGCTACACCTTC
TRBV19	TRBD1	TRBJ2-7	.	CASSDRDRGLEQYF	TGTGCCAGTAGTGACCGGGACAGGGGGCTCGAGCAGTACTTC
TRBV2	TRBD1	TRBJ1-2	.	CASRADRVANGYTF	TGTGCCAGCAGGGCGGACAGGGTTGCTAACGGCTACACCTTC
TRBV18	.	TRBJ1-1	few	CASSTGGTFNTEAFF	TGTGCCAGCTCAACCGGGGGGACATTTAACACTGAAGCTTTCTTT
TRBV4-1	TRBD2	TRBJ2-5	.	CASMGGGAGGTQYF	TGCGCCAGCATGGGCGGGGGGGCCGGAGGGACCCAGTACTTC
TRBV28	TRBD1	TRBJ1-1	.	CASSLRQGPEAFF	TGTGCCAGCAGTTTACGACAGGGGCCTGAAGCTTTCTTT
TRBV10-3	TRBD1	TRBJ1-3	.	CAISGTGKSGNTIYF	TGTGCCATCAGCGGGACAGGGAAGTCCGGAAACACCATATATTTT
TRBV6-5	.	TRBJ1-1	.	CASRGLLNTEAFF	TGTGCCAGCAGGGGACTTCTTAACACTGAAGCTTTCTTT
TRBV11-1	TRBD1	TRBJ1-2	.	CASSFGSGGSGYTF	TGTGCCAGCAGCTTCGGTTCAGGGGGCTCTGGCTACACCTTC
TRBV5-1	.	TRBJ1-5	.	CASSLEGHGNQPQHF	TGCGCCAGCAGCTTAGAGGGACATGGCAATCAGCCCCAGCATTTT
TRBV7-9	TRBD2	TRBJ2-7	.	CASSFGGGVRYEQYF	TGTGCCAGCAGCTTCGGGGGAGGGGTTAGGTACGAGCAGTACTTC
TRBV5-1	TRBD1	TRBJ1-5	.	CASSSGQGANQPQHF	TGCGCCAGCAGCAGTGGACAGGGCGCCAATCAGCCCCAGCATTTT
TRBV29-1	TRBD1	TRBJ2-2	.	CSVEGRGSTGELFF	TGCAGCGTTGAGGGCAGGGGGAGCACCGGGGAGCTGTTTTTT
TRBV7-2	TRBD1	TRBJ2-5	.	CASSTQGAQRETQYF	TGTGCCAGCAGCACACAGGGGGCGCAACGAGAGACCCAGTACTTC
TRBV29-1	TRBD1	TRBJ1-3	once	CSARFTVQGASGNTIYF	TGCAGCGCCCGATTTACCGTCCAGGGGGCGTCTGGAAACACCATATATTTT
TRBV18	TRBD2	TRBJ2-7	.	CASSPTLAASSYEQYF	TGTGCCAGCTCACCTACACTAGCGGCCAGCTCCTACGAGCAGTACTTC
TRBV14	.	TRBJ1-1	.	CASSQDLNTEAFF	TGTGCCAGCAGCCAAGACTTGAACACTGAAGCTTTCTTT
TRBV2	.	TRBJ2-5	.	CASSDGLFQETQYF	TGTGCCAGCAGTGATGGGCTATTCCAAGAGACCCAGTACTTC